The source of this T cell receptor beta chain is a study of T cell responses to AZD1222 COVID-19 vaccine. From germline, CDR1 is SGDLS and CDR2 YYNGEE. The J segment lost 6 bases and the V segment lost 0 bases, leaving 4 bases of the junction unmatched. The CDR3 extends over 15 amino acids. Some clones are missing from TCRdb's copy, which holds only in-frame ones; the method was immunoSEQ multiplex PCR. In the table there are roughly 100,000 clones, more than 85% of which are singletons. The origin of this receptor is an adult in good health. V and J are TRBV9 and TRBJ2-1; TRBD2 agrees at 9 bases. Specimen: peripheral blood, collected on day 0 of AZD1222 vaccination. The DNA of the CDR3 is TGTGCCAGCAGCGTAGGCGGGAGGGCCAGCAATGAGCAGTTCTTC. Translation: CASSVGGRASNEQFF.